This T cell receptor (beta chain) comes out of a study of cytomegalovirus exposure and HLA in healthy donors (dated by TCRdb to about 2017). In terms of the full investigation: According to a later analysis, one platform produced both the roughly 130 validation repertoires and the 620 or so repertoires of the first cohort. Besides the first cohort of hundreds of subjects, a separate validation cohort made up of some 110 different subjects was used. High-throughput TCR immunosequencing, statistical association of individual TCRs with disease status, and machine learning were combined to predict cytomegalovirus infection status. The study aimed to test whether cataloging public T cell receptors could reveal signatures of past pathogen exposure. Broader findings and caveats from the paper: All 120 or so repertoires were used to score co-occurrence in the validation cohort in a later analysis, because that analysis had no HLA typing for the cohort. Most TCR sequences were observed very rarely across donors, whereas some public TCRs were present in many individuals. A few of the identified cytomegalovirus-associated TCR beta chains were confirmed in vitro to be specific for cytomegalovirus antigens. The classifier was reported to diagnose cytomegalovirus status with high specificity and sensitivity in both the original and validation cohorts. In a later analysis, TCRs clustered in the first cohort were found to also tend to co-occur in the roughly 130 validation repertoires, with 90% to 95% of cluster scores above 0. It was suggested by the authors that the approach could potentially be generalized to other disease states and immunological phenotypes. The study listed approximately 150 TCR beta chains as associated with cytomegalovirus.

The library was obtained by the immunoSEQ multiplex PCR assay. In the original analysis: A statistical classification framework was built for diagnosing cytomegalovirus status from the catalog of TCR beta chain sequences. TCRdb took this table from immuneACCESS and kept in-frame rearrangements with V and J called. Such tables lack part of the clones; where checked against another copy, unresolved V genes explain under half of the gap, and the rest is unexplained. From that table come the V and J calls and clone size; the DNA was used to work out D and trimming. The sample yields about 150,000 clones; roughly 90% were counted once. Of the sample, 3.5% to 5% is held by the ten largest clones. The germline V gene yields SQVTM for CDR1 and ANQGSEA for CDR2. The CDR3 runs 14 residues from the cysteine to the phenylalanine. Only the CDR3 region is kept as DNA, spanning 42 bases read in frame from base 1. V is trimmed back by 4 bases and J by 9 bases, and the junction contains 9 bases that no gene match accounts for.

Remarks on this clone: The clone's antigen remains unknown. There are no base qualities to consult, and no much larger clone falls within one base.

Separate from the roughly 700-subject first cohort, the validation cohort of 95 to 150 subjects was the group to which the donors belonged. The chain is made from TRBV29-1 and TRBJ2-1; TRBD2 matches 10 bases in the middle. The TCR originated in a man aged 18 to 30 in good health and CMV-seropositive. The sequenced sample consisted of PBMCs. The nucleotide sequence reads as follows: TGCAGCGTTGGTCTAGCGGGAGTATTGCTTGAGCAGTTCTTC. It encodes CSVGLAGVLLEQFF.